A selection of T cell receptor beta chains follows, all from one sample in a study of shared clonotypes between healthy human individuals. Profiling relied on immunoSEQ multiplex PCR, and the TCRdb table lists in-frame clones only, not all of them. This sample carries roughly 1 million clones, 65% to 80% of them seen once, and the ten largest clones take less than 1.5%. Material: memory CD4+ T cells sorted from blood. The receptors were gathered from a man in his late teens or twenties in good health. CDR3s include the opening cysteine and the closing phenylalanine or tryptophan. A D gene is named only where the DNA matches it firmly. Only part of the rows carry a size: once, few, many, or a class if the clone is expanded.

CASSQLAGGYEQYF,TGTGCCAGCTCACAGCTAGCGGGAGGGTACGAGCAGTACTTC,TRBV18,TRBD2,TRBJ2-7,-
CAWSGSNEKLFF,TGTGCCTGGAGTGGGTCTAATGAAAAACTGTTTTTT,TRBV30,-,TRBJ1-4,-
CASSLASGSRDTQYF,TGCGCCAGCAGCTTGGCTAGCGGGAGCAGAGATACGCAGTATTTT,TRBV5-1,TRBD2,TRBJ2-3,-
CASSLGGQGAETQYF,TGCGCCAGCAGCTTGGGAGGACAGGGGGCAGAGACCCAGTACTTC,TRBV5-1,TRBD1,TRBJ2-5,once
CSVAFYPDRPYNEQFF,TGCAGCGTTGCATTTTACCCGGACAGACCCTACAATGAGCAGTTCTTC,TRBV29-1,-,TRBJ2-1,-
CATKQGLMGTNTGELFF,TGCGCCACAAAACAGGGACTAATGGGAACGAACACCGGGGAGCTGTTTTTT,TRBV5-1,-,TRBJ2-2,-
CASGWGDRDHQPQHF,TGTGCTAGTGGTTGGGGGGACAGGGACCATCAGCCCCAGCATTTT,TRBV12-5,TRBD1,TRBJ1-5,-
CATQGGGNQPQHF,TGTGCCACCCAAGGTGGGGGCAATCAGCCCCAGCATTTT,TRBV6-5,-,TRBJ1-5,-
CASSFALGARSGELFF,TGTGCCAGCAGCTTCGCTCTCGGGGCGAGGTCCGGGGAGCTGTTTTTT,TRBV5-4,-,TRBJ2-2,-
CASSVGTSGVSGELFF,TGCGCCAGCAGCGTAGGGACTAGCGGGGTGTCCGGGGAGCTGTTTTTT,TRBV5-1,TRBD2,TRBJ2-2,-
CASRRGGLVDEQFF,TGTGCCAGCAGGCGGGGGGGGTTGGTGGATGAGCAGTTCTTC,TRBV6-5,TRBD2,TRBJ2-1,-
CASSPTGFNQPQHF,TGTGCCAGCAGCCCGACAGGGTTCAATCAGCCCCAGCATTTT,TRBV7-9,TRBD1,TRBJ1-5,-
CASRGAGGVQPQHF,TGTGCCAGCAGGGGAGCAGGGGGAGTTCAGCCCCAGCATTTT,TRBV6-1,TRBD1,TRBJ1-5,-
CASSGRVPTEAFF,TGTGCCAGCAGCGGGAGGGTGCCAACTGAAGCTTTCTTT,TRBV5-4,-,TRBJ1-1,-
CSAAVNLEQYF,TGCAGTGCCGCCGTAAATCTCGAGCAGTACTTC,TRBV20-1,-,TRBJ2-7,-
CASTDTPTGYYEKLFF,TGTGCCAGCACCGACACCCCGACAGGGTACTATGAAAAACTGTTTTTT,TRBV25-1,TRBD1,TRBJ1-4,-
CASSYSYTGVGEQFF,TGTGCCAGCAGTTACTCTTATACAGGGGTGGGTGAGCAGTTCTTC,TRBV6-6,TRBD1,TRBJ2-1,-
CASSDSPSEAFF,TGCGCCAGCAGTGACAGTCCCTCTGAAGCTTTCTTT,TRBV10-1,-,TRBJ1-1,few
CASSLAGRVNTGELFF,TGTGCCAGCAGTTTGGCGGGGAGGGTAAACACCGGGGAGCTGTTTTTT,TRBV9,TRBD2,TRBJ2-2,-
CASSLRLNYNSPLHF,TGTGCCAGCAGCTTGAGACTCAACTATAATTCACCCCTCCACTTT,TRBV5-4,-,TRBJ1-6,-